This is a list of T cell receptor beta chains from one sample in a study of blood T cell repertoires in COVID-19. The assay was immunoSEQ multiplex PCR, and TCRdb's table has in-frame clones only and misses some. The sample consists of approximately 100,000 clones, about 85% of them appearing once. Sequencing input: peripheral blood. These receptor sequences come from a man between 70 and 80 years old with acute or convalescent COVID-19. Each CDR3 is given with its conserved first and last residue.

TRBV6-2/TRBV6-3	TRBJ2-1	CASSYELAGGPGPEQFF
TRBV5-1	TRBJ1-6	CASSRGTVNSPLHF
TRBV21-1	TRBJ2-1	CASSNLTSIRYNEQFF
TRBV28	TRBJ1-5	CASEAGERPQHF
TRBV5-5	TRBJ2-7	CASSLIAGEAYEQYF
TRBV12-5	TRBJ1-1	CASAPWDINTEAFF
TRBV20-1	TRBJ1-1	CSASPSGQDTEAFF
TRBV7-2	TRBJ2-1	CASSLDGTGANEQFF
TRBV29-1	TRBJ1-1	CSGSVYTEAFF
TRBV5-4	TRBJ1-2	CASSLTGLNYGYTF
TRBV5-6	TRBJ1-2	CASSLPDREYGYTF
TRBV9	TRBJ2-7	CASSRGGGEQYF
TRBV5-1	TRBJ2-3	CASSPGWAGGTSTDTQYF
TRBV19	TRBJ2-6	CASSIVAGAGANVLTF
TRBV19	TRBJ1-6	CASSSRFGTLNSPLHF
TRBV6-5	TRBJ1-3	CASREGFGNTIYF
TRBV27	TRBJ2-5	CASSSPGTGQETQYF
TRBV28	TRBJ1-5	CASRPTGNQPQHF
TRBV28	TRBJ1-4	CASSPWTGDGEKLFF
TRBV10-3	TRBJ1-4	CAISVTGTNEKLFF
TRBV27	TRBJ1-2	CASSPTGHYGYTF
TRBV20-1	TRBJ2-5	CSASPRQGLETQYF
TRBV7-8	TRBJ2-5	CASSLEGVSFWTQYF
TRBV6-5	TRBJ2-3	CASSYNGQGTDTQYF
TRBV28	TRBJ1-5	CASSKQRYSNQPQHF
TRBV7-2	TRBJ1-2	CASSLAWQDNVSGF
TRBV2	TRBJ1-2	CASSEDGTYGYTF
TRBV6-2/TRBV6-3	TRBJ1-1	CASSSNRENSDAFF
TRBV7-6	TRBJ1-4	CASSLAGIRRGGEKLFF
TRBV5-1	TRBJ2-7	CASSLLAGGYEQYF
TRBV30	TRBJ1-4	CAWNPGRGNEKLFF
TRBV25-1	TRBJ1-4	CASRGQGDEKLFF
TRBV10-3	TRBJ1-2	CAISESPTGIYGYTF
TRBV3-1/TRBV3-2	TRBJ1-4	CASSPLGTGLEKLFF
TRBV7-3	TRBJ1-1	CASSSTGVRARVSTEAFF
TRBV25-1	TRBJ1-4	CASSELSTNEKLFF
TRBV9	TRBJ2-1	CASSPRASGNEQFF
TRBV7-8	TRBJ1-5	CASSSRQGSNQPQHF
TRBV19	TRBJ2-5	CASSTGPGGAETQYF
TRBV28	TRBJ1-5	CASTSGQGARQPQHF
TRBV5-1	TRBJ1-1	CASRALSTGDTEAFF